This TCR beta chain is from a study of T cell repertoires in cytomegalovirus infection. Study in general: Public TCR beta signatures indicated both CMV infection and matching HLA type. Study outcomes and limitations: In two of eight donors, the top clonotype was HLA-C-restricted CMV-specific.

Germline V gene sequence: CDR1 LGHDT, CDR2 YNNKEL (reference sequence). CDR3 length: 12 amino acids. Trimming left V 5 bases short and J 7 bases short, with 11 bases between. This clonotype was found a few times. Antigen unknown. MiXCR, applied by TCRdb to the reads, yields one record per CDR3 protein. The sample has 110,000 to 150,000 distinct CDR3 sequences, approximately 5.9% seen once. This sequence was found in a human donor in good health (CMV status not recorded). Some clones in this sample may be carry-over from other donors' samples. Sequenced sample: PBMCs. The chain combines TRBV3-1 with TRBJ1-2; D not certain. CDR3 DNA sequence: TGTGCCAGCAGCTTCTCATCAGGTGGCTACACCTTC. The encoded protein is CASSFSSGGYTF.